This T cell receptor beta chain appears in the sequencing data of a study of blood T cell repertoires in COVID-19 (dated by TCRdb to the early 2020s). About the study as a whole: The collaborator samples originated in the United States, Italy and Spain and spanned the acute and convalescent phases of COVID-19. Samples came from the ongoing ImmuneRACE study (first 160 participants) plus 1,254 subjects from 6 global collaborators. HLA class I and class II types, where available, came from metadata supplied by the sample provider rather than from assay-based typing. The repertoires were released in a freely available public database meant as a resource for research on the immune response to SARS-CoV-2. Nearly every sample came with metadata listing a de-identified subject ID, COVID-19 status, age in years and sex. The prospective study material was composed of cDNA or gDNA derived from T cells, B-cell-depleted T cells, or PBMCs. Subjects who had been exposed to COVID-19, were actively infected with it, or had recovered from it provided the deeply sampled blood TCRbeta repertoires that made up the dataset.

On this clone itself: Its specific antigen is unknown. Nothing much larger sits one base from this clone, and base qualities are not available.

Enrolling through a virtual design, the prospective study's participants ranged in age from roughly 18 to 90 years and lived across roughly 23 United States geographic areas. Cohort assignment in the prospective study relied on participant-reported clinical history from a screening survey and a study questionnaire. ImmuneRACE Cohort 3 recovered participants were defined by two consecutive negative NP/OP PCR tests, healthcare professional clearance, or symptom resolution. Mobile phlebotomists in the prospective study collected whole blood, serum and a nasopharyngeal or oropharyngeal swab from every participant. Additional blood draws and questionnaires over an approximately 2-month period could optionally be provided by prospective study participants. Blood samples from the prospective study were shipped frozen or at room temperature prior to DNA extraction. Overall study outcomes, separate from this receptor: The quantity of clinical and demographic metadata differed by source and by participant and was supplied without curation.

V loses 2 bases at its end and J loses 8 bases; junction bases beyond the gene matches: 8. The CDR3 numbers 14 residues from cysteine through phenylalanine. The CDR3 DNA has 42 bases and is translated from base 1. Looking up the germline V gene yields CDR1 SGDLS and CDR2 YYNGEE. TCRbeta CDR3 regions were amplified from genomic DNA by means of the immunoSEQ Assay, a bias-controlled multiplex PCR. The published analysis was carried out like this. The number of nucleated cells in each sample was estimated from the amplification of reference gene primers within the assay. To quantify the absolute abundance of each unique TCRbeta CDR3 rearrangement, sequence reads were collapsed and filtered. Productive Simpson clonality was computed per sample as the square root of Simpson's diversity index over productive rearrangements. The table comes from immuneACCESS by way of TCRdb, which keeps in-frame sequences with V and J called. Part of the clones is missing from these tables; in studies checked, under half for an unresolved V gene and the rest for unknown reasons. That table gives V, J and clone size, and the DNA gave D and trimming. Counted in this sample were under 200,000 clones; roughly 84% of them appeared once. The ten largest clones take up nearly 8% of the sample.

Here the chain combines TRBV9 and TRBJ1-2, with 8 junctional bases fitting TRBD1. The TCR comes from a woman aged 45-59 years who had recovered from COVID-19. Sequenced sample: PBMCs or T cells enriched from blood (not recorded which). At the DNA level, the sequence is TGTGCCAGCAGCGTTCGTAGGACAGGGAACGGCTACACCTTC. Translated, it reads CASSVRRTGNGYTF.